Sequencing of this T cell receptor beta chain was carried out in a study of cytomegalovirus exposure and HLA in healthy donors. Regarding the study as a whole: The study labeled fewer than 200 TCR beta chains cytomegalovirus-associated. Specific recognition of CMV antigens was confirmed in vitro for a few chains (all CMV-associated).

Data came from immunoSEQ multiplex PCR; TCRdb stores just in-frame clones and leaves some out. The table has around 200,000 clones, 70% to 90% seen once. The CDR3 consists of 14 residues. Germline V gene sequence: CDR1 MNHNY, CDR2 SVGAGI (reference sequence). The V segment lost 6 bases and the J segment 1 base; nucleotides outside the gene matches: 3. In this sample, this clone turned up a few times. Its antigen remains unknown. Sequencing input: PBMCs. The V gene is TRBV6-6, the J gene TRBJ1-1; 9 positions match TRBD1. The receptor comes from a woman aged 18-29 years in good health and CMV-seronegative. CDR3 residues: CASSRTGANTEAFF. CDR3 coding DNA: TGTGCCAGCAGCAGGACAGGGGCGAACACTGAAGCTTTCTTT.